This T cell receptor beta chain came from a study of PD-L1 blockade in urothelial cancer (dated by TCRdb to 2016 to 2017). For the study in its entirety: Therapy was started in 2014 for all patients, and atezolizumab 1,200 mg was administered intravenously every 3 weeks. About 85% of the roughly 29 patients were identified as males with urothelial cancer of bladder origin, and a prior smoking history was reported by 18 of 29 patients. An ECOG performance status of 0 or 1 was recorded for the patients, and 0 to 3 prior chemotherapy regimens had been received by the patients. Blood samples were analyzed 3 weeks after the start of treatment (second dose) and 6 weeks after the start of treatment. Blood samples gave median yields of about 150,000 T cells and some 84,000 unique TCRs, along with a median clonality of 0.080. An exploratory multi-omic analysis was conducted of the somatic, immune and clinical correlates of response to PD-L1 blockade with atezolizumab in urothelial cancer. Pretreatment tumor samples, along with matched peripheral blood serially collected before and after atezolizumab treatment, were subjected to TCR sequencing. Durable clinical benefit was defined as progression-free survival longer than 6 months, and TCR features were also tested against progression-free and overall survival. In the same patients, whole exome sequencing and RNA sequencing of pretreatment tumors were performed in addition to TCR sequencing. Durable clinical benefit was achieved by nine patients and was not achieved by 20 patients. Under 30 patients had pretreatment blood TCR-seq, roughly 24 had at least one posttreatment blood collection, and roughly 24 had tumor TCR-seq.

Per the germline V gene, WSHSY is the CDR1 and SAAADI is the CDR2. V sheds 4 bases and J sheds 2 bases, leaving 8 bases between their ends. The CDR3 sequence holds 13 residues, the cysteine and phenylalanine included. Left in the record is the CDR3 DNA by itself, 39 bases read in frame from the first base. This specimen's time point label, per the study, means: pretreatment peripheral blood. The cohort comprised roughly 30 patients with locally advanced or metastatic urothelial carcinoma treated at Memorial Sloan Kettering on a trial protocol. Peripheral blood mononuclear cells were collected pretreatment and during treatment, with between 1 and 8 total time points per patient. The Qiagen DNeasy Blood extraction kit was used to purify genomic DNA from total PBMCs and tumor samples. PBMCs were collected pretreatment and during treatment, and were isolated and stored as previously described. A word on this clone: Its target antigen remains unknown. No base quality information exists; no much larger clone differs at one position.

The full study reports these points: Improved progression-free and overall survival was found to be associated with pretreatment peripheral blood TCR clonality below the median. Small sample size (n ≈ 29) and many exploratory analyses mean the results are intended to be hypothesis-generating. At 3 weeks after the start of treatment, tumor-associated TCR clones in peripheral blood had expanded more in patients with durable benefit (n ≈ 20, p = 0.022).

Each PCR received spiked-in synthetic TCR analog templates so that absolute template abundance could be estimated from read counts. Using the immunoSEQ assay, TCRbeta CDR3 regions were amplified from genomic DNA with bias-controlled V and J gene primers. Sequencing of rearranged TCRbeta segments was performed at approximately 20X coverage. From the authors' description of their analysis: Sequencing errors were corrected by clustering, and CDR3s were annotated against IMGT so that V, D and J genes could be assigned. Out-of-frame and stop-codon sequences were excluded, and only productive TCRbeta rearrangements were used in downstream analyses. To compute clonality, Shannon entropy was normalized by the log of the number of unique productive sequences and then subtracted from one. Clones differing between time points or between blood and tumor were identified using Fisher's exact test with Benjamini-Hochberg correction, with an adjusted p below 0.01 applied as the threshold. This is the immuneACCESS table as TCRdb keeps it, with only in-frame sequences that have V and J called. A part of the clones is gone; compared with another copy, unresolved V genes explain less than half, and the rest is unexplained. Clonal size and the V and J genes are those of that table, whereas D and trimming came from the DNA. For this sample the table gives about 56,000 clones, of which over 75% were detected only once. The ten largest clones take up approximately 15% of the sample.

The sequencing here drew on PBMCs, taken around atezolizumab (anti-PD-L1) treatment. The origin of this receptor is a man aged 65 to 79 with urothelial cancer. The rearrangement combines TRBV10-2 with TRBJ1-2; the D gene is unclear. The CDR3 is CASSAPGNYGYTF. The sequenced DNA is TGCGCCAGCAGTGCCCCCGGGAACTATGGCTACACCTTC.